The 10 T cell receptor beta chains below all came from one sample that was sequenced in a study of blood T cells in healthy people across ages. It was with a sample-barcoded 5' primer and a J-beta primer mix that a second PCR of about 7 to 12 cycles was run. TCRdb fed the 5' RACE reads into MiXCR, producing one record per CDR3 protein. The sample holds hundreds of thousands of distinct CDR3 sequences, roughly 56% seen once. The sequencing input was blood. All receptors come from a man aged 40-49 years in good health.

The V call is TRBV6-2 or TRBV6-3, the J call TRBJ2-1, with D unclear. The CDR3 runs 17 residues. Germline values: CDR1 MNHEY, CDR2 SVGEGT. V gave up 7 bases and J gave up 0 bases, with 19 bases separating them. CDR3 in amino acids: CASTGFLGRGSYNEQFF. CDR3 DNA: TGTGCCAGCACCGGATTCCTAGGTAGAGGCTCCTACAATGAGCAGTTCTTC.

This clonotype is a singleton in its sample. The chain recombines TRBV6-6 with TRBJ2-3, with D maybe TRBD2 (6 bases). Germline V gene sequence: CDR1 MNHNY, CDR2 SVGAGI (reference sequence). The CDR3 sequence is 16 residues long. V lost 5 bases, J lost 0 bases, and 15 bases lay in between. The CDR3 coding sequence is TGTGCCAGCAGTCCCCGGGGGAGTACTAGCACAGATACGCAGTATTTT. This codes for CASSPRGSTSTDTQYF.

The genes are TRBV28 and TRBJ1-6; D not resolved. There are 14 residues in the CDR3. Germline assignment: CDR1 MDHEN and CDR2 SYDVKM. Trimming took off 5 bases at V and 14 bases at J, with 19 bases between the two ends. The CDR3 nucleotides are TGTGCCAGCAGTCCAATGCCCCGAGGACCTACCCTCCACTTT. It yields the protein CASSPMPRGPTLHF. The complete variable domain, with remaining parts taken from reference TRBV28 and TRBJ1-6, reads DVKVTQSSRYLVKRTGEKVFLECVQDMDHENMFWYRQDPGLGLRLIYFSYDVKMKEKGDIPEGYSVSREKKERFSLILESASTNQTSMYLCASSPMPRGPTLHFGNGTRLTVT.

This clonotype was seen a few times. The chain recombines TRBV29-1 with TRBJ2-1; D is tentatively TRBD1 or TRBD2 (5 bases each). From germline, CDR1 is SQVTM and CDR2 ANQGSEA. The ends were cut back, 0 bases at V and 4 bases at J, with 13 bases in the middle. The CDR3 runs to 15 residues. CDR3 nucleotide sequence: TGCAGCGTTGAAGAAACAAGGGACCCATACAATGAGCAGTTCTTC. Protein product: CSVEETRDPYNEQFF.

This clonotype is termed medium-sized. The chain is built from TRBV5-1 and TRBJ2-1; D is possibly TRBD1 (6 bases). The CDR3 is made up of 15 amino acids. Trimming removed 2 bases from V and 5 bases from J, with 14 bases in between. Germline CDR1 and CDR2: SGHRS and YFSETQ. CDR3: CASSLTGTNNNEQFF. The CDR3 bases are TGCGCCAGCAGCTTAACCGGGACAAACAACAATGAGCAGTTCTTC. Combining the CDR3 with reference TRBV5-1 and TRBJ2-1 gives the whole variable domain KAGVTQTPRYLIKTRGQQVTLSCSPISGHRSVSWYQQTPGQGLQFLFEYFSETQRNKGNFPGRFSGRQFSNSRSEMNVSTLELGDSALYLCASSLTGTNNNEQFFGPGTRLTVL.

The DNA for the CDR3 is TGCAGTGCTAGACAAATCCGGGACCTCTCCTACGAGCAGTACTTC. Translating gives CSARQIRDLSYEQYF. The J gene is TRBJ2-7, the V gene TRBV20-1; D is possibly TRBD1 or TRBD2 (5 bases each). In germline, CDR1 is DFQATT, CDR2 SNEGSKA (reference sequence). The CDR3 sequence is 15 residues long. V was trimmed by 2 bases and J by 0 bases, leaving 14 bases between them.

V usage is TRBV20-1 and J usage is TRBJ2-1; 8 nucleotides line up with TRBD1. Per germline, CDR1 DFQATT and CDR2 SNEGSKA (reference sequence). Trimming took 6 bases from V and 6 from J; bases not matched to a gene: 16. The CDR3 covers 16 residues. CDR3 DNA sequence: TGCAGTGCAGCAGGGGGCTTAGGCGATTCAGGCAATGAGCAGTTCTTC. Protein product: CSAAGGLGDSGNEQFF.

The chain is built from TRBV7-2 and TRBJ1-2, with D possibly being TRBD1 (5 bases). V lost 4 bases and J 1 base, leaving 10 bases between the germline ends. The CDR3 loop spans 14 amino acids. Germline-derived CDR1 and CDR2 are SGHTA and FQGNSA. CDR3 in DNA: TGTGCCAGCAGCTCCCCGGGGGGTAACTATGGCTACACCTTC. As protein: CASSSPGGNYGYTF.

This clonotype was observed a single time. The chain joins TRBV20-1 to TRBJ2-3, with 7 bases lining up with TRBD2. The CDR3 totals 15 residues. J lost 4 bases, V lost 0 bases, and 7 bases had no gene match. Germline V gene lookup returns CDR1 DFQATT and CDR2 SNEGSKA (reference sequence). CDR3 sequence: CSARDHAGDPDTQYF. In DNA, the CDR3 is TGCAGTGCTAGAGATCACGCGGGAGATCCAGATACGCAGTATTTT.

The chain combines TRBV7-2 with TRBJ1-1; D gene ambiguous. V lost 2 bases, J lost 1 base, and 8 bases lay in between. Germline CDR1 SGHTA, CDR2 FQGNSA. The CDR3 loop spans 14 amino acids. CDR3 DNA sequence: TGTGCCAGCAGCTTATATGCGGCGAACACTGAAGCTTTCTTT. Amino acid sequence: CASSLYAANTEAFF.